The source of this T cell receptor (beta chain) is a study of blood T cells in healthy people across ages. Study outcomes and limitations: Underestimates were what the diversity estimates from one million T cells were considered to be.

This clonotype was seen a handful of times. What it binds is unknown. A sample-barcoded 5' primer and a J-beta primer mix were used in a second PCR of roughly 6 to 11 cycles. TCRdb re-analysed the 5' RACE reads in MiXCR, keeping a single row per CDR3 protein. Here the sample spans 710,000 or so distinct CDR3 sequences, approximately 21% being singletons. Peripheral blood samples of 9.5 to 10 milliliters were drawn from each donor. The sequenced material came from blood. The receptor was derived from a man aged 65-85 years in good health.

CDR3 amino acids: CASTAGGWADTQYF. CDR3 DNA sequence: TGTGCCAGCACCGCGGGAGGTTGGGCAGATACGCAGTATTTT. The chain uses TRBV12-3 or TRBV12-4 and TRBJ2-3; TRBD2 aligns across 8 bases. The J segment lost 4 bases and the V segment lost 7 bases, leaving 7 bases of the junction unmatched. This CDR3 contains 14 residues.